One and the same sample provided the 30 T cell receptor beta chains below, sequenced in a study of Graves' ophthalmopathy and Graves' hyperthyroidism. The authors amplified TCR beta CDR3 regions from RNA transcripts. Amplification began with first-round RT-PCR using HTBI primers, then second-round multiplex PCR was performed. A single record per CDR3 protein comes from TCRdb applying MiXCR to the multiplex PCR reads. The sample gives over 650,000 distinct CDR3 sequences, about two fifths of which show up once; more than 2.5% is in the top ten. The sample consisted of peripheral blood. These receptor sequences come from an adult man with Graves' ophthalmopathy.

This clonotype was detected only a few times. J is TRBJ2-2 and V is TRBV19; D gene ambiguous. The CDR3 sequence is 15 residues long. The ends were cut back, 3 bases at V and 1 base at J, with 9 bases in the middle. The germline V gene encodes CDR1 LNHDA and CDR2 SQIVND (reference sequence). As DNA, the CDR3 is TGTGCCAGTAGTATGTGGCTACAGAACACCGGGGAGCTGTTTTTT. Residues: CASSMWLQNTGELFF.

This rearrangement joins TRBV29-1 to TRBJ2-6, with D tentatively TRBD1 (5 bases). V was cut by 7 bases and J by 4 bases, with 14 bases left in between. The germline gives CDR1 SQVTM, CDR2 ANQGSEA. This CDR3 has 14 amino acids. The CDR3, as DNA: TGCAGCGGTGCCCAGGGTGACGGGGCCAACGTCCTGACTTTC. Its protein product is CSGAQGDGANVLTF.

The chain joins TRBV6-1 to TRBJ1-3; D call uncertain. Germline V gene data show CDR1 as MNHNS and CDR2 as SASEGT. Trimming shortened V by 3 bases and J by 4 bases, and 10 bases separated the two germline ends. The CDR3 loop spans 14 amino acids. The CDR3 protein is CASSDQKSGNTIYF. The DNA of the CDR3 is TGTGCCAGCAGTGACCAAAAGTCCGGAAACACCATATATTTT.

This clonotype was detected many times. Here the CDR3 DNA reads TGTGCCACCAGCAGGACTCGGCAGCTTCAAGAGACCCAGTACTTC. It is translated as CATSRTRQLQETQYF. The chain joins TRBV15 to TRBJ2-5; D remains unclear. The CDR3 has 15 amino acids. Trimming removed 3 bases at V and 2 bases at J, with 13 bases between. Per germline, CDR1 LNHNV and CDR2 YYDKDF (reference sequence).

The CDR3 protein is CSGQNYGYTF. The DNA of the CDR3 is TGCAGCGGGCAGAACTATGGCTACACCTTC. The chain links TRBV29-1 to TRBJ1-2, with D unclear. With 7 bases removed from V and 2 bases from J, the gap between germline ends came to 5 bases. The length of the CDR3 is 10 residues. Germline loops: CDR1 SQVTM, CDR2 ANQGSEA. The full variable domain, its missing parts supplied by reference TRBV29-1 and TRBJ1-2, is SAVISQKPSRDICQRGTSLTIQCQVDSQVTMMFWYRQQPGQSLTLIATANQGSEATYESGFVIDKFPISRPNLTFSTLTVSNMSPEDSSIYLCSGQNYGYTFGSGTRLTVV.

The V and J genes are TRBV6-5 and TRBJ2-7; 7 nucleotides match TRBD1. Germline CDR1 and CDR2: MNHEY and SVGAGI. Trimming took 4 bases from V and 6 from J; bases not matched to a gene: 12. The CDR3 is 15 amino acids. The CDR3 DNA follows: TGTGCCAGCAGTTTCAAGACAGGGATGACCCTCGAGCAGTACTTC. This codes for CASSFKTGMTLEQYF.

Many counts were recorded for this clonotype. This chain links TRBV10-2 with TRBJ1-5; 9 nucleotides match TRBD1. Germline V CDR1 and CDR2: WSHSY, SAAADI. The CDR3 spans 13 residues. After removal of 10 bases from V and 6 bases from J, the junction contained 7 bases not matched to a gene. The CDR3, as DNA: TGCGCCATCGGGACAGGGTCTCTTCAGCCCCAGCATTTT. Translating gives CAIGTGSLQPQHF.

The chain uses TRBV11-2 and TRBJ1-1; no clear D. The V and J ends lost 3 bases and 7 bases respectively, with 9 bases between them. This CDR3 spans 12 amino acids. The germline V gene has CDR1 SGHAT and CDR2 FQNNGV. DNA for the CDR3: TGTGCCAGCAGCTTGGATATAGGTGAAGCTTTCTTT. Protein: CASSLDIGEAFF.

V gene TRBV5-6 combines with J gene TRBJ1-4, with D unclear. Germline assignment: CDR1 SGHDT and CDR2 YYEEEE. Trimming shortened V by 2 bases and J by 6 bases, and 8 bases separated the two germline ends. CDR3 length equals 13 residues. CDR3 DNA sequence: TGTGCCAGCAGCTTTAGGACGGATGAAAAACTGTTTTTT. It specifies CASSFRTDEKLFF.

The CDR3 reads CAISGYGENYGYTF. The CDR3 coding sequence is TGTGCCATCAGTGGATACGGGGAGAACTATGGCTACACCTTC. This chain connects TRBV10-3 to TRBJ1-2; D not certain. The CDR3 covers 14 residues. In germline, CDR1 is ENHRY, CDR2 SYGVKD. Trimming took 4 bases from V and 2 from J, leaving 11 bases between them.

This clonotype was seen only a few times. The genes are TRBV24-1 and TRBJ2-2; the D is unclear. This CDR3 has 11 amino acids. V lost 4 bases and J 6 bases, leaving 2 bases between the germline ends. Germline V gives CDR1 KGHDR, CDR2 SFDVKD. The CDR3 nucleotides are TGTGCCACCAGTGACCCCGGGGAGCTGTTTTTT. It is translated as CATSDPGELFF.

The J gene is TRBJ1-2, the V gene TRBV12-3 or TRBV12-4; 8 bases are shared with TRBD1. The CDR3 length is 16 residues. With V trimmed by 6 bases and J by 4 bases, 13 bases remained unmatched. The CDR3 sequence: CASSSQGGTGSYGYTF. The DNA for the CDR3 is TGTGCCAGCAGCTCCCAAGGGGGGACAGGAAGCTATGGCTACACCTTC.

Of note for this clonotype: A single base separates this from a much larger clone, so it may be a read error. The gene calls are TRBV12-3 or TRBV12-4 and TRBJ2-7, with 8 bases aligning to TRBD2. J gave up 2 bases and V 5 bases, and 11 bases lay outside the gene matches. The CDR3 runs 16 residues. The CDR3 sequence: CASSRSGASLPYEQYF. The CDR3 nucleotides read TGTGCCAGCAGTCGTAGCGGGGCCTCTTTGCCCTACGAGCAGTACTTC.

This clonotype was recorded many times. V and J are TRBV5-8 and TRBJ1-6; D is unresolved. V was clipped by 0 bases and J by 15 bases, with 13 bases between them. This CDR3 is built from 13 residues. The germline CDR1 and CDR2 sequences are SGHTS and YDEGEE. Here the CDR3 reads CASSLGTTLGLHF. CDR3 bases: TGTGCCAGCAGCTTGGGGACGACCTTAGGCCTCCACTTT.

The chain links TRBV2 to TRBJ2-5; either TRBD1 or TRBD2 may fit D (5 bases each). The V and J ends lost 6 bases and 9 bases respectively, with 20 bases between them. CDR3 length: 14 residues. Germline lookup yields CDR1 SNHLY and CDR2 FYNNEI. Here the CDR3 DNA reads TGTGCCAGCAGGACGGACGGGACGGGGCAGCCCCAGTACTTC. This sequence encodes CASRTDGTGQPQYF.

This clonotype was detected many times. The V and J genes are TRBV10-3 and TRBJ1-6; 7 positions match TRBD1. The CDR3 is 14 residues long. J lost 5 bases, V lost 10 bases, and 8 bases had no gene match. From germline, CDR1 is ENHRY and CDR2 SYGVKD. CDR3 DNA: TGTGCCAGCAGAAGGGACAGTGATAATTCACCCCTCCACTTT. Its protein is CASRRDSDNSPLHF.

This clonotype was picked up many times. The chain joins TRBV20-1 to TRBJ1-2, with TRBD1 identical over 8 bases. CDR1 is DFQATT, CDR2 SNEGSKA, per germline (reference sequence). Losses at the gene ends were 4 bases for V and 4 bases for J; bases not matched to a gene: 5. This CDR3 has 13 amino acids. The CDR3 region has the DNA TGCAGTGCTACTGACAGGGGCGTCTATGGCTACACCTTC. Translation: CSATDRGVYGYTF.

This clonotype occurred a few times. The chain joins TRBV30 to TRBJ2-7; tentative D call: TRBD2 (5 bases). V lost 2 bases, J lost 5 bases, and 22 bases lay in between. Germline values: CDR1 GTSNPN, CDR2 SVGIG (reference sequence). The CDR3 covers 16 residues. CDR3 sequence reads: CAWSRGKGDAVHEQYF. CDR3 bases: TGTGCCTGGAGTCGAGGCAAGGGAGACGCGGTACACGAGCAGTACTTC. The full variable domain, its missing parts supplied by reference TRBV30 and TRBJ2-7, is SQTIHQWPATLVQPVGSPLSLECTVEGTSNPNLYWYRQAAGRGLQLLFYSVGIGQISSEVPQNLSASRPQDRQFILSSKKLLLSDSGFYLCAWSRGKGDAVHEQYFGPGTRLTVT.

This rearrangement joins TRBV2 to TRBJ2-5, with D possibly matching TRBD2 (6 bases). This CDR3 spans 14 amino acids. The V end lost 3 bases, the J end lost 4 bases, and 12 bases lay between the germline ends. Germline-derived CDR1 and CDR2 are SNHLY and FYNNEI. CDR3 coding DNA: TGTGCCAGCAGTGAGAGTAGCGGAGGAGAGACCCAGTACTTC. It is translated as CASSESSGGETQYF.

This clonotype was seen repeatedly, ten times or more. CDR3 protein: CASRRQGMNTEAFF. Here the CDR3 DNA reads TGTGCCAGCAGAAGACAGGGCATGAACACTGAAGCTTTCTTT. The chain links TRBV6-4 to TRBJ1-1; TRBD1 matches at 7 bases. V lost 6 bases, J lost 0 bases, and 4 bases stayed unmatched. CDR1 is MRHNA and CDR2 is SNTAGT in the germline V gene. This CDR3 has 14 residues.

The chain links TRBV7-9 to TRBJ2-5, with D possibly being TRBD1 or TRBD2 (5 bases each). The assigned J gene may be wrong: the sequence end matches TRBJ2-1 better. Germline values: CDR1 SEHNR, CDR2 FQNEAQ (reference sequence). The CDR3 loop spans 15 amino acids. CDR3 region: CASSLAGVGVGEQFF. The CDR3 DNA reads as TGTGCCAGCAGCTTAGCGGGAGTGGGGGTAGGGGAGCAGTTCTTC.

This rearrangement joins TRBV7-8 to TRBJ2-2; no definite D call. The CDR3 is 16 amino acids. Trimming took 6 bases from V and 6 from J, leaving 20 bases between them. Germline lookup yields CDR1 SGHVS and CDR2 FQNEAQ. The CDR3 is CASSLLPHQAPGELFF. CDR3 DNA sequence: TGTGCCAGCAGTTTATTACCCCACCAGGCCCCCGGGGAGCTGTTTTTT.

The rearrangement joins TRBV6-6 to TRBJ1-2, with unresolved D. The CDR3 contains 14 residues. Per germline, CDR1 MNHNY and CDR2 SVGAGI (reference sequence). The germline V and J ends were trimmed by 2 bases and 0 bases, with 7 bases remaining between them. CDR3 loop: CASSYRTANYGYTF. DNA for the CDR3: TGTGCCAGCAGTTACAGAACAGCTAACTATGGCTACACCTTC.

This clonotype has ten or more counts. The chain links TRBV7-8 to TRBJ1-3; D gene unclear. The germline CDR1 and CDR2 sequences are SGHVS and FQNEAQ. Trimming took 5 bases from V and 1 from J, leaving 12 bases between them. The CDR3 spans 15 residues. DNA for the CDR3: TGTGCCAGCAGCCAACCTCGGGGTTCTGGAAACACCATATATTTT. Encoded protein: CASSQPRGSGNTIYF.

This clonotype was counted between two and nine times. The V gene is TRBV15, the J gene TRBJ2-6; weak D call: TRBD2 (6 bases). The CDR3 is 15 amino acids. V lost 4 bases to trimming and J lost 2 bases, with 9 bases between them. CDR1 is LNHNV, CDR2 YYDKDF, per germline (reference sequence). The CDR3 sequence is CATSKGGAGANVLTF. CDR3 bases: TGTGCCACCAGCAAGGGAGGCGCTGGGGCCAACGTCCTGACTTTC.

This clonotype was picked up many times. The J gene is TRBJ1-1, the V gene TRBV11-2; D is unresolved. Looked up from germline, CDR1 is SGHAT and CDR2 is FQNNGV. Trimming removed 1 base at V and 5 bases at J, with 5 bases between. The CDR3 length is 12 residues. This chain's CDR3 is CASSLVTTEAFF. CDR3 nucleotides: TGTGCCAGCAGCTTAGTGACAACTGAAGCTTTCTTT.

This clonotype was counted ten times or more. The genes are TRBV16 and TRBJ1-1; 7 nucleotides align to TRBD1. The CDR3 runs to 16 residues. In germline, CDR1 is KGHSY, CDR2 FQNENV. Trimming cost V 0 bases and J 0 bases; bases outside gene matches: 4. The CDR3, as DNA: TGTGCCAGCAGCCAATCCCTAGGGACAGTGAACACTGAAGCTTTCTTT. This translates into CASSQSLGTVNTEAFF.

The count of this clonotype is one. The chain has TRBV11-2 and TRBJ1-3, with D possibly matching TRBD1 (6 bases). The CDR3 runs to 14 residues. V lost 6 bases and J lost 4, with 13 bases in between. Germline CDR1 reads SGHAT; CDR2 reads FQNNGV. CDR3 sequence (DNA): TGTGCCAGCAGGAAGGAACAGGGCGGAAACACCATATATTTT. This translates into CASRKEQGGNTIYF.

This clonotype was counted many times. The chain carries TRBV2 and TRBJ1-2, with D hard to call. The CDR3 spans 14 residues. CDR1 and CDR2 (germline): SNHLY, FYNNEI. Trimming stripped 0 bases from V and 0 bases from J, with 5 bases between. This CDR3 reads CASSEAAANYGYTF. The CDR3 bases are TGTGCCAGCAGTGAAGCGGCAGCTAACTATGGCTACACCTTC.

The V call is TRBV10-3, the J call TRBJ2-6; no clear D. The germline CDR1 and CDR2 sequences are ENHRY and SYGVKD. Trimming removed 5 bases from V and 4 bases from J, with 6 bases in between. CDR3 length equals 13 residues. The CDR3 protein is CAISKQGANVLTF. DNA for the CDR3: TGTGCCATCAGTAAACAGGGGGCCAACGTCCTGACTTTC.